This T cell receptor (beta chain) originates from a study of human T cells and chemical hapten exposure. Before extraction, the whole blood was not fractionated, and total RNA was taken from it. This clonotype was seen only a few times. Authors' data handling: From about 20,000 to 690,000 TCRs were found per sample, with a median of approximately 96,000. From the 5' RACE reads, TCRdb called clonotypes with MiXCR, one entry per CDR3 protein. Clone size and V and J calls follow TCRdb, not the original study. The repertoire holds approximately 150,000 distinct CDR3 sequences, 4.1% seen once, with approximately 1.3% in the top ten. The germline gives CDR1 SGHDN, CDR2 FVKESK. The V and J ends lost 2 bases and 7 bases respectively, with 8 bases between them. The CDR3 is 13 amino acids.

The clonotype was recovered from a female donor in good health. The chain is built from TRBV14 and TRBJ2-2, with D uncertain. CDR3 protein: CASSQPWGGELFF. The CDR3 region has the DNA TGTGCCAGCAGCCAACCTTGGGGCGGGGAGCTGTTTTTT.